The clone carrying this T cell receptor beta chain was seen a few times. Antigen unknown. Addition of a universal primer site occurred through template switching, and cDNA carried unique molecular identifiers. In TCRdb, the 5' RACE reads were re-called with MiXCR into one record per CDR3 protein. The repertoire holds about 660,000 distinct CDR3 sequences, 8.5% to 9.5% seen once, with 0.98% in the top ten. This entry is derived from a study of identical twins. The V gene end was trimmed by 0 bases and the J gene end by 2 bases; junction bases not matched to a gene: 4. The CDR3 loop spans 15 amino acids. In germline, CDR1 is LGHNA, CDR2 YNFKEQ. Study-level points and caveats: Fewer insertions were carried by abundant cord blood beta clonotypes, but none was seen in memory repertoires.

These data also featured in a second study, about yellow fever vaccine responses in identical twins. As that study records: Twins reportedly appeared to share part of their vaccine T cell response while keeping part individual.

The rearrangement uses TRBV4-2 and TRBJ2-7, with 7 bases lining up with TRBD1. Specimen: PBMCs. The origin of this receptor is a woman aged 18-29 years in good health. CDR3: CASSQDQGQPYEQYF. The CDR3 nucleotides read TGTGCCAGCAGCCAAGATCAGGGACAGCCCTACGAGCAGTACTTC.